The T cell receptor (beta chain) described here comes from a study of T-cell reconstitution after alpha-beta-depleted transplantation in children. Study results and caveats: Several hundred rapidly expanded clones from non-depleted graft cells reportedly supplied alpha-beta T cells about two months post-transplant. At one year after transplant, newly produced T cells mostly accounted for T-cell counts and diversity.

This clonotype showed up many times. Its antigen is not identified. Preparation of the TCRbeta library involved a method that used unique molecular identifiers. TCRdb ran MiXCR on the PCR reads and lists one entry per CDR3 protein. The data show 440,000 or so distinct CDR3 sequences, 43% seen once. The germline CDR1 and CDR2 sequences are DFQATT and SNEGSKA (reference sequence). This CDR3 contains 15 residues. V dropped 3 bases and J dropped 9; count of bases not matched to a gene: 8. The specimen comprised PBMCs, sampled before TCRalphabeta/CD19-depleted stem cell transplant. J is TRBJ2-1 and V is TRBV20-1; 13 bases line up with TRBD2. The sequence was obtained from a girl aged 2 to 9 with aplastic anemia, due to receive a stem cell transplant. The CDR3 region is CSASPTSGRVGEQFF. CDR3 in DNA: TGCAGTGCTAGTCCCACTAGCGGGAGGGTGGGTGAGCAGTTCTTC.